This T cell receptor beta chain was recorded in a study of blood T cell repertoires in COVID-19. At the level of the study: Both acute and convalescent COVID-19 samples were obtained from the United States, Italy and Spain.

Study processing details: Reference gene primer amplification gave nucleated cell count estimates. The data were produced by immunoSEQ multiplex PCR, yet TCRdb's version contains in-frame clones alone and is incomplete. V, J and clone size reflect that table, while D and trimming were determined from the DNA. The sample lists some 80,000 clones, around 87% occurring once. The specimen was peripheral blood. The TCR comes from a man older than 75 with active or convalescent COVID-19.

CDR3 in amino acids: CASSMPFRTVSSYNEQFF. In DNA, the CDR3 is TGTGCCAGTAGTATGCCTTTTAGGACAGTTAGCTCCTACAATGAGCAGTTCTTC. V gene TRBV19 combines with J gene TRBJ2-1, with a tentative D call TRBD1 (6 bases). The V and J ends lost 3 bases and 0 bases respectively, with 18 bases between them. The CDR3 sequence is 18 residues long. Germline V CDR1 and CDR2: LNHDA, SQIVND (reference sequence).